This T cell receptor beta chain is drawn from a study of blood T cell repertoires in COVID-19. The table came from immunoSEQ multiplex PCR; TCRdb's copy has only in-frame clones and leaves some out. This table has about 310,000 clones, over 75% appearing once. Cohort placement rested on clinical history that participants reported themselves. With 7 bases removed from V and 5 bases from J, the gap between germline ends came to 17 bases. CDR1 and CDR2 from the germline V gene are LGHNA and YNFKEQ. The CDR3 spans 14 residues. The rearrangement uses TRBV4-2 and TRBJ2-5, with D possibly being TRBD2 (5 bases). Sequencing used PBMCs or T cells enriched from blood (not recorded which). The receptor comes from a middle-aged woman who had recovered from COVID-19. The CDR3: CASTLWKGGETQYF. Here the CDR3 DNA reads TGTGCCAGCACCCTCTGGAAGGGCGGGGAGACCCAGTACTTC.